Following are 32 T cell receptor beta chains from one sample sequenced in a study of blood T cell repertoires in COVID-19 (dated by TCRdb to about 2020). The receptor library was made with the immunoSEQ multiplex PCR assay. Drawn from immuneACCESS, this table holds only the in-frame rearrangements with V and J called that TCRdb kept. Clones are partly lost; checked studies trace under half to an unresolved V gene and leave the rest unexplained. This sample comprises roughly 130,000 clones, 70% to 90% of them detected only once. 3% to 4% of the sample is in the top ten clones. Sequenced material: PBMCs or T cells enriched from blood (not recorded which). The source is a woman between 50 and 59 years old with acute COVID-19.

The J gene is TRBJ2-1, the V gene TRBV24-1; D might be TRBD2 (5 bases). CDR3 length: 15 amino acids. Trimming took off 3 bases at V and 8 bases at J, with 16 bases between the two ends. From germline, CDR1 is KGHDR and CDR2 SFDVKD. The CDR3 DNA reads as TGTGCCACCAGTGATACGGCGGGTCCGGGCGATGAGCAGTTCTTC. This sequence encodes CATSDTAGPGDEQFF.

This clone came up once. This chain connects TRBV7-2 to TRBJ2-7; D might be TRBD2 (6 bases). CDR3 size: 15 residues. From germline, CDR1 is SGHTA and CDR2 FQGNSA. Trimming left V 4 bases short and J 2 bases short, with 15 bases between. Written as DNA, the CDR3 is TGTGCCAGCAGCTATGATAGCGGATTTCCCTACGAGCAGTACTTC. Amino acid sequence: CASSYDSGFPYEQYF. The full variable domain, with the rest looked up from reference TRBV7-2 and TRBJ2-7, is GAGVSQSPSNKVTEKGKDVELRCDPISGHTALYWYRQSLGQGLEFLIYFQGNSAPDKSGLPSDRFSAERTGGSVSTLTIQRTQQEDSAVYLCASSYDSGFPYEQYFGPGTRLTVT.

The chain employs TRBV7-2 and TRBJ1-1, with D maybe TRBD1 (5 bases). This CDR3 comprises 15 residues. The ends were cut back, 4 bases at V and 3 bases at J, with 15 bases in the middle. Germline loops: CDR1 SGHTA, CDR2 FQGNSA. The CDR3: CASSSFRVRDTEAFF. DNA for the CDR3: TGTGCCAGCAGCTCGTTCAGGGTTAGGGACACTGAAGCTTTCTTT. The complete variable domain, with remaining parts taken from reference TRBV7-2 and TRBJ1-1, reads GAGVSQSPSNKVTEKGKDVELRCDPISGHTALYWYRQSLGQGLEFLIYFQGNSAPDKSGLPSDRFSAERTGGSVSTLTIQRTQQEDSAVYLCASSSFRVRDTEAFFGQGTRLTVV.

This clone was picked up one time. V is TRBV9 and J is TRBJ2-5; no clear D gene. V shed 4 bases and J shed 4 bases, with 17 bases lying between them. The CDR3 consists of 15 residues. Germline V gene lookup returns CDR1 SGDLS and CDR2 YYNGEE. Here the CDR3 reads CASSPTGSYGETQYF. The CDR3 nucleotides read TGTGCCAGCAGCCCCACGGGTAGCTATGGAGAGACCCAGTACTTC.

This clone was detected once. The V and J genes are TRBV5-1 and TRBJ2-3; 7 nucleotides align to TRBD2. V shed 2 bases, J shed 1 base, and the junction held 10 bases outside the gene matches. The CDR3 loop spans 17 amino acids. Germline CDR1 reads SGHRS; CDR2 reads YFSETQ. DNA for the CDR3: TGCGCCAGCAGCTTACAACCAGCGGGATACGGCACAGATACGCAGTATTTT. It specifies CASSLQPAGYGTDTQYF.

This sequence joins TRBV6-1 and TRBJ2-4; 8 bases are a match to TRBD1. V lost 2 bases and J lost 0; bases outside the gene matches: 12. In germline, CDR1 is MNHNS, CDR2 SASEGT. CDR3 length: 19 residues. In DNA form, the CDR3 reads TGTGCCAGCAGTGAAAGAAGTCAGGGGGCGGACCTAGCCAAAAACATTCAGTACTTC. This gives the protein CASSERSQGADLAKNIQYF.

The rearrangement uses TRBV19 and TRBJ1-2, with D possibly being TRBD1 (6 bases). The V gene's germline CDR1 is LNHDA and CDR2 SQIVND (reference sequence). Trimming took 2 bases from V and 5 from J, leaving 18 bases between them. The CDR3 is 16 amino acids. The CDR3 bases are TGTGCCAGTAGTATACGTGTTTGGGCAGGGGCTTATGGCTACACCTTC. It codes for CASSIRVWAGAYGYTF.

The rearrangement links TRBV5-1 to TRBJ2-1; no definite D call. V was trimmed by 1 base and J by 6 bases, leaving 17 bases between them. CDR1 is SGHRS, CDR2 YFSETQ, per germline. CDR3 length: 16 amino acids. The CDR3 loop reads CASSLIGWQFPNEQFF. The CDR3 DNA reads TGCGCCAGCAGCTTGATCGGGTGGCAGTTCCCCAATGAGCAGTTCTTC.

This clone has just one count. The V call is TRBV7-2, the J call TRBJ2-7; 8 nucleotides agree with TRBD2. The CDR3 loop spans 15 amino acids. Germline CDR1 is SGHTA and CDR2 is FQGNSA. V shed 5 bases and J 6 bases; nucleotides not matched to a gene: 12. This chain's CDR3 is CASSPLGRVPSEQYF. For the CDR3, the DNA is TGTGCCAGCAGCCCTCTCGGGAGGGTTCCCTCCGAGCAGTACTTC.

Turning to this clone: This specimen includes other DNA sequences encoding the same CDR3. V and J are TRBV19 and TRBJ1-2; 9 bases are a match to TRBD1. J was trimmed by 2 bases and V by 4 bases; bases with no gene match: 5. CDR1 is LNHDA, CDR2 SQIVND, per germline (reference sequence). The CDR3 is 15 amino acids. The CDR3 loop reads CASSTPDRGNYGYTF. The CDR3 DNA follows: TGTGCCAGTAGTACCCCGGACAGGGGCAACTATGGCTACACCTTC.

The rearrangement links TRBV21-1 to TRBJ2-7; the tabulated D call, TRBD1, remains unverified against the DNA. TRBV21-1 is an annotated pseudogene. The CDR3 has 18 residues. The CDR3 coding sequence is TGTGCCAGCAGTCCTCTGTGGACAGGCCCAAAGAGCTCCTACGAGCAGTACTTC. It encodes CASSPLWTGPKSSYEQYF.

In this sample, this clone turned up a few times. CDR3 nucleotide sequence: TGTGCCAGCAGTGACCGGCGGGGCAGAGATATTATGAACACTGAAGCTTTCTTT. Residues: CASSDRRGRDIMNTEAFF. J is TRBJ1-1 and V is TRBV6-1; possible D gene TRBD1, 5 bases. CDR1 is MNHNS, CDR2 SASEGT, per germline. Trimming stripped 3 bases from V and 0 bases from J, with 20 bases between. CDR3 length: 18 amino acids.

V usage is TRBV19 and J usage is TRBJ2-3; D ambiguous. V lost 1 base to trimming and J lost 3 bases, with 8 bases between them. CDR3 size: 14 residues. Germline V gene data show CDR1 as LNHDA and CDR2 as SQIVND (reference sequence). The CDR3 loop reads CASSIAGGTDTQYF. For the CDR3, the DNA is TGTGCCAGTAGTATAGCGGGTGGTACAGATACGCAGTATTTT. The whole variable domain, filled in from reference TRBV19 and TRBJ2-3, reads DGGITQSPKYLFRKEGQNVTLSCEQNLNHDAMYWYRQDPGQGLRLIYYSQIVNDFQKGDIAEGYSVSREKKESFPLTVTSAQKNPTAFYLCASSIAGGTDTQYFGPGTRLTVL.

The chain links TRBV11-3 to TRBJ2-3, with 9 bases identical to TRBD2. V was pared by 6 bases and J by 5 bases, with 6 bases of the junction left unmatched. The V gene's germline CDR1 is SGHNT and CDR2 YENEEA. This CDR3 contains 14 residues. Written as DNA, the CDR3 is TGTGCCAGCAGTCAGGGACTAGCCCTAGATACGCAGTATTTT. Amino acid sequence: CASSQGLALDTQYF. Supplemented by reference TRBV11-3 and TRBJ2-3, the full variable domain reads EAGVVQSPRYKIIEKKQPVAFWCNPISGHNTLYWYLQNLGQGPELLIRYENEEAVDDSQLPKDRFSAERLKGVDSTLKIQPAELGDSAVYLCASSQGLALDTQYFGPGTRLTVL.

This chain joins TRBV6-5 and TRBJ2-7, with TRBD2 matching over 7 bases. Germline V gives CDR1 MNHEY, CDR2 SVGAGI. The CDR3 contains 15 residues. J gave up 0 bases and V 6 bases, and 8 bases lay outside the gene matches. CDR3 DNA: TGTGCCAGCAGCCTAGGGCTAGCGGCCTCCTACGAGCAGTACTTC. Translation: CASSLGLAASYEQYF.

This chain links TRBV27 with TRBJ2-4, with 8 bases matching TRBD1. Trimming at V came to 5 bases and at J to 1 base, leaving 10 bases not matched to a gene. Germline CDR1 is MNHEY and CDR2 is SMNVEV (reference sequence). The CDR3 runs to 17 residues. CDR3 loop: CASSPGQVLGAKNIQYF. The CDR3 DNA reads TGTGCCAGCAGTCCGGGACAGGTCCTAGGGGCCAAAAACATTCAGTACTTC.

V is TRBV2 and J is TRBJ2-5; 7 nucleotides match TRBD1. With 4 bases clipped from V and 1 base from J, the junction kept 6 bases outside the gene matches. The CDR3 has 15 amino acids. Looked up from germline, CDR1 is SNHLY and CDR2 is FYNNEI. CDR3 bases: TGTGCCAGCAGTGCCGGACAGGTCTTCCAAGAGACCCAGTACTTC. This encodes CASSAGQVFQETQYF.

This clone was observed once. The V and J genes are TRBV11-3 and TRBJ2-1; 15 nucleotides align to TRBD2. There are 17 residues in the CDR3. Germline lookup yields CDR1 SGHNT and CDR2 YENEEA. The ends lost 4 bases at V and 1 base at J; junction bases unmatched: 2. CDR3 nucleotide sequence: TGTGCCAGCAGCTCGGGGACTAGCGGGAGGTCCTACAATGAGCAGTTCTTC. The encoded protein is CASSSGTSGRSYNEQFF.

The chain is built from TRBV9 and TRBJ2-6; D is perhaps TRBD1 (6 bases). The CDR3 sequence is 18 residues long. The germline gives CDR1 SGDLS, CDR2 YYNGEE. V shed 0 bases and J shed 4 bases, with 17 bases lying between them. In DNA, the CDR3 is TGTGCCAGCAGCGTAGCTCCCCAACAGGGAGCGGGGGCCAACGTCCTGACTTTC. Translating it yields CASSVAPQQGAGANVLTF.

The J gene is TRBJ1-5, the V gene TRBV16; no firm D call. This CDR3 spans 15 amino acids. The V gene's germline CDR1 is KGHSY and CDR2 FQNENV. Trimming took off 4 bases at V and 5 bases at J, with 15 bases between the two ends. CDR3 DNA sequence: TGTGCCAGCAGCCCAACCTTTCGGGGAGATCAGCCCCAGCATTTT. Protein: CASSPTFRGDQPQHF.

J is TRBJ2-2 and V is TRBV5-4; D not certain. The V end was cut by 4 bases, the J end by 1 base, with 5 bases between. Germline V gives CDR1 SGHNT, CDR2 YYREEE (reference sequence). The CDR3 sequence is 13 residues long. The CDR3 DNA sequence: TGTGCCAGCAGCAGCCAGAACACCGGGGAGCTGTTTTTT. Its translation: CASSSQNTGELFF. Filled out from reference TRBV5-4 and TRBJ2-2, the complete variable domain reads ETGVTQSPTHLIKTRGQQVTLRCSSQSGHNTVSWYQQALGQGPQFIFQYYREEENGRGNFPPRFSGLQFPNYSSELNVNALELDDSALYLCASSSQNTGELFFGEGSRLTVL.

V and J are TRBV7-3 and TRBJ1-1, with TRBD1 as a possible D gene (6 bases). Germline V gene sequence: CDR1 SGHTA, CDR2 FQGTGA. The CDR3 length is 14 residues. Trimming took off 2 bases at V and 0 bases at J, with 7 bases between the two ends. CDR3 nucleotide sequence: TGTGCCAGCAGCTTAGGGGGCTTGAACACTGAAGCTTTCTTT. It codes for CASSLGGLNTEAFF.

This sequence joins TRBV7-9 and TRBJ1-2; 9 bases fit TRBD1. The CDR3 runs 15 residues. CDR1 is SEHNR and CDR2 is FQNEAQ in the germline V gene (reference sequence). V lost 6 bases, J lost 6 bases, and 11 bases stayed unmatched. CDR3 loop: CASSSRGTGSDGYTF. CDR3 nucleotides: TGTGCCAGCAGTTCCCGAGGGACAGGGAGTGATGGCTACACCTTC. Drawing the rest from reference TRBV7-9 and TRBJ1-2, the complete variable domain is DTGVSQNPRHKITKRGQNVTFRCDPISEHNRLYWYRQTLGQGPEFLTYFQNEAQLEKSRLLSDRFSAERPKGSFSTLEIQRTEQGDSAMYLCASSSRGTGSDGYTFGSGTRLTVV.

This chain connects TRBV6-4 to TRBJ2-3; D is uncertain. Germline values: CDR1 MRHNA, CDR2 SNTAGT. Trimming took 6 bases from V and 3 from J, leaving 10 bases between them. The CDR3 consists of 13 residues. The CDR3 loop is CASSPTPTDTQYF. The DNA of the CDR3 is TGTGCCAGCAGCCCGACTCCGACAGATACGCAGTATTTT.

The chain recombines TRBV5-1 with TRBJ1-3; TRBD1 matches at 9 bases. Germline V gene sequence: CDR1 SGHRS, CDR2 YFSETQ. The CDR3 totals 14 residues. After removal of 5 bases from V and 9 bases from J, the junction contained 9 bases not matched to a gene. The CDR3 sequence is CASRQTQGASTIYF. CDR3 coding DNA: TGCGCCAGCAGGCAAACACAGGGGGCGTCCACCATATATTTT.

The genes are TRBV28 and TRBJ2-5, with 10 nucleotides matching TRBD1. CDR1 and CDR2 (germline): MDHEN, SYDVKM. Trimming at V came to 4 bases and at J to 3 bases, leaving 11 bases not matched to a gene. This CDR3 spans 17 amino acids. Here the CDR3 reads CASSSGTGVWQKETQYF. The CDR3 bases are TGTGCCAGCAGTTCCGGGACAGGGGTTTGGCAAAAAGAGACCCAGTACTTC.

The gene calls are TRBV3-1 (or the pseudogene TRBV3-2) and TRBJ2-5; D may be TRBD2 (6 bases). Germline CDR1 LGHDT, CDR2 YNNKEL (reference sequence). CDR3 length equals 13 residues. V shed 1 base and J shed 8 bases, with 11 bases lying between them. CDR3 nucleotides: TGTGCCAGCAGCCAAGTACTAGCCAGCACCCAGTACTTC. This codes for CASSQVLASTQYF.

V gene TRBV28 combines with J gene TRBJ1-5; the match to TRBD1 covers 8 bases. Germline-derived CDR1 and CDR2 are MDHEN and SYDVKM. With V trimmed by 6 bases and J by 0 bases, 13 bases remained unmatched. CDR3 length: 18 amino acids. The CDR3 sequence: CASRSPGQANYSNQPQHF. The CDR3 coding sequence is TGTGCCAGCAGGAGTCCGGGACAGGCAAACTATAGCAATCAGCCCCAGCATTTT. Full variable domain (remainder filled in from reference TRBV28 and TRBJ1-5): DVKVTQSSRYLVKRTGEKVFLECVQDMDHENMFWYRQDPGLGLRLIYFSYDVKMKEKGDIPEGYSVSREKKERFSLILESASTNQTSMYLCASRSPGQANYSNQPQHFGDGTRLSIL.

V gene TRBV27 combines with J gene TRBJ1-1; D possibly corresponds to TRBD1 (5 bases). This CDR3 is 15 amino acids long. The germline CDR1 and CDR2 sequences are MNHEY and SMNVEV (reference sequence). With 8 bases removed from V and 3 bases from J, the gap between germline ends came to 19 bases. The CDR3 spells CASRKSEGRDTEAFF. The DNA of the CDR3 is TGTGCCAGCCGAAAGTCAGAGGGGAGGGACACTGAAGCTTTCTTT.

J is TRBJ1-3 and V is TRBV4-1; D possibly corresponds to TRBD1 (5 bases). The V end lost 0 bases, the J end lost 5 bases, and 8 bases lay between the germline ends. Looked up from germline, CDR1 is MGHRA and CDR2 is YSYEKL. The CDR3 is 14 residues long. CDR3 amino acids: CASSQDPGRNTIYF. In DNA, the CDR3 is TGCGCCAGCAGCCAAGATCCAGGGAGAAACACCATATATTTT.

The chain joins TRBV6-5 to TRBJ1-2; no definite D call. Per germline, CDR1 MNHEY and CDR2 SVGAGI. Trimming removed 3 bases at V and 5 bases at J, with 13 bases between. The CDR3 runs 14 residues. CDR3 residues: CASSYNRGDYGYTF. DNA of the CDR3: TGTGCCAGCAGTTATAATCGGGGTGATTATGGCTACACCTTC.

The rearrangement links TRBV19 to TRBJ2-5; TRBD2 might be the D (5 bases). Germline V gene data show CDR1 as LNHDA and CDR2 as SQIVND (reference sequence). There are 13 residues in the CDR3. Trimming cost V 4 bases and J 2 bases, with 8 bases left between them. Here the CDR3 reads CASSTSIQETQYF. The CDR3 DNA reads TGTGCCAGTAGTACTAGCATACAAGAGACCCAGTACTTC.